This TCR beta chain was documented in a study of PD-L1 blockade in urothelial cancer. For the study at large: Male patients with bladder-origin urothelial cancer numbered about 85% of the 29. Study results and limitations: Better survival was forecast by a pretreatment blood TCR clonality below the median.

On this clone: Its matching antigen is unknown.

Time point given: peripheral blood 6 weeks after treatment start. The CDR3 has 14 residues. Germline V CDR1 and CDR2: MGHRA, YSYEKL. The J segment lost 5 bases and the V segment lost 3 bases, leaving 2 bases of the junction unmatched. Sequencing used immunoSEQ multiplex PCR; TCRdb keeps in-frame clones, though not all of them. The sample lists 35,000 or so clones, about 80% occurring once. The rearrangement uses TRBV4-1 and TRBJ2-1; 9 bases line up with TRBD1. The sequencing used PBMCs, collected around atezolizumab (anti-PD-L1) treatment. The receptor was isolated from a man aged 40-49 years with urothelial cancer. As DNA, the CDR3 is TGCGCCAGCAGCCAGAGGACAGGGGACAATGAGCAGTTCTTC. Translated, it gives CASSQRTGDNEQFF.